This entry lists 12 T cell receptor beta chains sequenced from one sample in a study of beta chain features in type 1 diabetes. Their antigen targets remain unknown. General study findings and limits: TCRB CDR3s were moderately but significantly shorter in Type 1 diabetes patients in all four CD4+ subsets.

Of the isolated RNA, all was reverse transcribed, and so the sequenced material was expressed TCRB transcripts. Generated by immunoSEQ multiplex PCR, the TCRdb table keeps only in-frame clones and is missing some. Among approximately 170,000 clones listed, roughly 8% were seen once. Specimen: central memory CD4+ T cells from blood. The receptors stem from a man in his late teens or twenties with type 1 diabetes.

This clone was found a few times. This chain links TRBV4-1 with TRBJ1-4, with TRBD1 identical over 12 bases. V dropped 1 base and J dropped 3; count of bases not matched to a gene: 6. CDR1 and CDR2 from the germline V gene are MGHRA and YSYEKL. This CDR3 region has 18 residues. The CDR3 coding sequence is TGCGCCAGCAGCCAAGGCCGGGACAGGGGGCCGTCTAATGAAAAACTGTTTTTT. Amino acid sequence: CASSQGRDRGPSNEKLFF.

The chain recombines TRBV6-5 with TRBJ2-7; 9 bases line up with TRBD1. Unmatched junction bases numbered 11, after V lost 5 bases and J lost 9 bases. Germline lookup yields CDR1 MNHEY and CDR2 SVGAGI. The CDR3 contains 14 residues. The CDR3 sequence: CASSTGTGLWGQYF. The CDR3 nucleotides read TGTGCCAGCAGTACCGGGACAGGGCTTTGGGGGCAGTACTTC.

This clone was recorded a few times. V and J are TRBV15 and TRBJ1-3, with TRBD1 matching 7 bases. This CDR3 is 15 amino acids long. V was clipped by 1 base and J by 5 bases; unmatched bases: 5. Germline CDR1 and CDR2: LNHNV and YYDKDF (reference sequence). The CDR3 sequence is CATSRGGTARNTIYF. CDR3 nucleotide sequence: TGTGCCACCAGCAGAGGAGGGACAGCGAGAAACACCATATATTTT.

This clone was observed a few times. The rearrangement uses TRBV2 and TRBJ2-7; 10 nucleotides line up with TRBD2. The CDR3 consists of 15 residues. The germline V gene encodes CDR1 SNHLY and CDR2 FYNNEI. V dropped 5 bases and J dropped 4; count of bases not matched to a gene: 8. The CDR3: CASSPSSGSWYEQYF. The CDR3 nucleotides read TGTGCCAGCAGTCCATCTAGCGGGAGCTGGTACGAGCAGTACTTC.

V is TRBV18 and J is TRBJ2-2; 12 bases fit TRBD1. CDR3 length: 19 amino acids. Germline lookup yields CDR1 KGHSH and CDR2 LQKENI. J lost 5 bases, V lost 4 bases, and 14 bases had no gene match. CDR3 sequence: CASSQTPGTGGGVTGELFF. CDR3 nucleotides: TGTGCCAGCTCACAAACGCCCGGGACAGGGGGCGGAGTGACCGGGGAGCTGTTTTTT.

There are a few counts of this clone. This chain uses TRBV27 with TRBJ2-7; weak D call: TRBD1 (6 bases). Trimming pared 4 bases from V and 3 bases from J, leaving 13 bases between. From germline, CDR1 is MNHEY and CDR2 SMNVEV (reference sequence). The CDR3 length is 14 residues. The CDR3 here is CASSSPHRDYEQYF. DNA for the CDR3: TGTGCCAGCAGTTCCCCCCACAGGGACTACGAGCAGTACTTC.

A few counts support this clone. V is TRBV5-1 and J is TRBJ2-2; D perhaps matches TRBD2 (5 bases). The CDR3 has 15 residues. Germline V gene sequence: CDR1 SGHRS, CDR2 YFSETQ. V was pared by 4 bases and J by 2 bases, with 12 bases between. CDR3 nucleotide sequence: TGCGCCAGCAGCCAGGACGCGGGCAACACCGGGGAGCTGTTTTTT. As protein: CASSQDAGNTGELFF.

This clone was seen more than once but under ten times. This sequence joins TRBV6-5 and TRBJ2-1; 9 bases match TRBD1. The germline CDR1 and CDR2 sequences are MNHEY and SVGAGI. V trimming: 7 bases; J trimming: 7 bases; junction bases outside the gene matches: 5. This CDR3 is built from 13 residues. This CDR3 is CASKRTGDNEQFF. The CDR3 nucleotides read TGTGCCAGCAAGCGGACAGGGGATAATGAGCAGTTCTTC.

The chain recombines TRBV7-2 with TRBJ1-2, with TRBD1 identical over 8 bases. This CDR3 contains 14 residues. Trimming took 4 bases from V and 2 from J; bases not matched to a gene: 3. Germline V gives CDR1 SGHTA, CDR2 FQGNSA. The CDR3: CASSSTGANYGYTF. In DNA form, the CDR3 reads TGTGCCAGCAGCTCGACAGGGGCGAACTATGGCTACACCTTC.

The rearrangement uses TRBV19 and TRBJ2-5, with a possible D match to TRBD1 (8 bases). The CDR3 covers 14 residues. The germline gives CDR1 LNHDA, CDR2 SQIVND (reference sequence). V was pared by 6 bases and J by 5 bases, with 16 bases between. CDR3 sequence reads: CASSLKQGGETQYF. Written as DNA, the CDR3 is TGTGCCAGTAGCCTCAAACAGGGGGGGGAGACCCAGTACTTC.

CDR3 protein: CASSQARTETEAFF. CDR3 in DNA: TGCGCCAGCAGCCAAGCCCGGACAGAGACTGAAGCTTTCTTT. The chain couples TRBV4-3 to TRBJ1-1; D may be TRBD1 (6 bases). This CDR3 spans 14 amino acids. V gave up 1 base and J gave up 5 bases, with 11 bases separating them. CDR1 LGHNA and CDR2 YSLEER come from the germline V gene.

This clone was seen only a few times. This specimen includes other DNA sequences encoding the same CDR3. The gene calls are TRBV7-2 and TRBJ1-2, with a possible D match to TRBD1 (5 bases). The CDR3 contains 13 residues. V dropped 1 base and J dropped 5 bases, with 8 bases sitting between them. Germline-derived CDR1 and CDR2 are SGHTA and FQGNSA. The CDR3, as DNA: TGTGCCAGCAGCTTAGAAGGGGCTTATGGCTACACCTTC. It encodes CASSLEGAYGYTF.